These 9 T cell receptor beta chains were sequenced from one sample in a study of early T cells in non-severe SARS-CoV-2 infection (dated by TCRdb to about 2021). The library was made by 5' RACE. TCRdb shows the sequencer as NextSeq 500. TCRdb trimmed the raw reads at Q25, called clones with MiXCR and kept productive beta chains. Each entry is one CDR3 protein sequence, shown with its most common DNA and genes. The sample contains 65,000 to 95,000 distinct CDR3 sequences, 13% to 15% of them found a single time. In total, the top ten clones hold 10% to 11% of the sample. The sample comprised whole blood. These receptors were taken from an adult who was a healthcare worker with PCR-confirmed SARS-CoV-2 infection or an uninfected control (not recorded which).

The J gene is TRBJ1-3, the V gene TRBV6-6; the D gene is possibly TRBD1 (5 bases). The germline V gene has CDR1 MNHNY and CDR2 SVGAGI (reference sequence). V gave up 4 bases and J gave up 1 base, with 11 bases separating them. CDR3 length: 15 residues. The CDR3 spells CASSSQGGSGNTIYF. CDR3 in DNA: TGTGCCAGCAGTTCTCAGGGAGGGTCTGGAAACACCATATATTTT.

The V gene is TRBV29-1, the J gene TRBJ2-1; TRBD1 matches 9 bases. Germline CDR1 and CDR2: SQVTM and ANQGSEA. Losses at the gene ends were 7 bases for V and 8 bases for J; bases not matched to a gene: 6. The CDR3 extends over 12 amino acids. The CDR3 DNA is TGCAGCGGGACACAGGGGGCCTATGAGCAGTTCTTC. It is translated as CSGTQGAYEQFF.

The CDR3, as DNA: TGTGCCAGCAGGTACGACGGATACACTGAAGCTTTCTTT. It codes for CASRYDGYTEAFF. The V gene is TRBV11-2, the J gene TRBJ1-1; no firm D call. This CDR3 is 13 amino acids long. Trimming stripped 6 bases from V and 3 bases from J, with 11 bases between. Germline V gives CDR1 SGHAT, CDR2 FQNNGV.

There are a few counts of this clonotype. The chain joins TRBV15 to TRBJ1-2; D gene ambiguous. CDR1 and CDR2 (germline): LNHNV, YYDKDF (reference sequence). V shed 0 bases and J shed 4 bases, with 3 bases lying between them. This CDR3 has 12 amino acids. CDR3 sequence (DNA): TGTGCCACCAGCAGAGAGGTCTATGGCTACACCTTC. Protein sequence: CATSREVYGYTF.

This clonotype was seen repeatedly, ten times or more. The chain combines TRBV5-1 with TRBJ1-1; D unresolved. CDR1 and CDR2 (germline): SGHRS, YFSETQ. CDR3 length: 13 amino acids. V shed 1 base and J shed 2 bases, with 6 bases lying between them. This CDR3 is CASSLNLNTEAFF. The CDR3 region has the DNA TGCGCCAGCAGCTTGAACCTAAACACTGAAGCTTTCTTT.

V is TRBV7-6 and J is TRBJ2-6; D is unresolved. The CDR3 has 15 residues. The ends were cut back, 5 bases at V and 0 bases at J, with 8 bases in the middle. The germline CDR1 and CDR2 sequences are SGHVS and FNYEAQ. CDR3: CASSLERSGANVLTF. In nucleotides, the CDR3 is TGTGCCAGCAGCCTCGAACGCTCTGGGGCCAACGTCCTGACTTTC.

This clonotype appeared a few times. This chain joins TRBV4-2 and TRBJ2-6; D is uncertain. The CDR3 is made up of 16 amino acids. The V gene lost 0 bases and the J gene lost 0 bases, with 6 bases spanning the gap. Germline V gene sequence: CDR1 LGHNA, CDR2 YNFKEQ. CDR3 amino acids: CASSQEASSGANVLTF. CDR3 bases: TGTGCCAGCAGCCAAGAAGCCAGCTCTGGGGCCAACGTCCTGACTTTC.

The table lists this clonotype with a count of one. J is TRBJ1-1 and V is TRBV6-5, with D perhaps matching TRBD1 (5 bases). Germline values: CDR1 MNHEY, CDR2 SVGAGI. The CDR3 runs 13 residues. Deletions cut 4 bases from V and 3 bases from J, with 9 bases between. The CDR3 sequence is CASSWGGDTEAFF. The CDR3 DNA is TGTGCCAGCAGTTGGGGGGGGGACACTGAAGCTTTCTTT.

This clonotype was observed a few times. This chain connects TRBV5-5 to TRBJ1-4; D remains ambiguous. This CDR3 has 14 amino acids. Germline V lookup: CDR1 SGHKS, CDR2 YYEKEE (reference sequence). V shed 2 bases and J shed 7 bases, with 12 bases lying between them. This chain's CDR3 is CASSLALGVEKLFF. In DNA form, the CDR3 reads TGTGCCAGCAGCTTAGCTCTGGGCGTTGAAAAACTGTTTTTT.